This TCR beta chain was identified during a study of T cell changes during pregnancy in multiple sclerosis. Generated by immunoSEQ multiplex PCR, the TCRdb table keeps only in-frame clones and is missing some. The table lists 57,000 or so clones, roughly 93% of them singletons. Trimming removed 4 bases from V and 4 bases from J; junction bases left unmatched: 12. The CDR3 is made up of 16 amino acids. Germline V gene sequence: CDR1 SGHRS, CDR2 YFSETQ. This sequence was found in a female donor with multiple sclerosis, enrolled in a pregnancy study. Sample: peripheral blood, taken in the second trimester of pregnancy. The chain combines TRBV5-1 with TRBJ1-1; 8 bases are shared with TRBD1. CDR3 residues: CASSPPGRGPSTEAFF. The CDR3, as DNA: TGCGCCAGCAGCCCCCCGGGCAGGGGGCCGAGCACTGAAGCTTTCTTT.